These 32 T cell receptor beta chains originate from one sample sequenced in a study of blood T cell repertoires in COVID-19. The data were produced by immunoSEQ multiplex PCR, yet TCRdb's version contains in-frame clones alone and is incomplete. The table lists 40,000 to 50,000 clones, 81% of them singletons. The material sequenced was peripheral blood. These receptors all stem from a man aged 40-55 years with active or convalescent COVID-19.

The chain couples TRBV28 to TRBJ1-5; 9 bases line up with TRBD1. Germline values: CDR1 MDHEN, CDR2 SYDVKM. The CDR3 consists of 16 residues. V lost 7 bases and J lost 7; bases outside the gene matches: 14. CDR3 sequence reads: CASNLPPGTGRQPQHF. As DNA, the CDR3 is TGTGCCAGCAACTTACCCCCCGGGACAGGGAGGCAGCCCCAGCATTTT.

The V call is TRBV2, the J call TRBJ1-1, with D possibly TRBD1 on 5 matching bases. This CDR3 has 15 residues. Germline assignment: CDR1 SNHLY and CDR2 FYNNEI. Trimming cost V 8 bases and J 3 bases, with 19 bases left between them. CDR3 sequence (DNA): TGTGCCAGCCGGAGGGGTTACGATTGGGACACTGAAGCTTTCTTT. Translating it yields CASRRGYDWDTEAFF.

This chain's CDR3 is CASGVVNGGEQYF. CDR3 bases: TGTGCCAGCGGAGTGGTTAACGGAGGCGAGCAGTACTTC. The chain employs TRBV2 and TRBJ2-7; possible D gene TRBD2, 5 bases. Germline V gene data show CDR1 as SNHLY and CDR2 as FYNNEI. V lost 8 bases and J 6 bases, leaving 17 bases between the germline ends. The length of the CDR3 is 13 residues.

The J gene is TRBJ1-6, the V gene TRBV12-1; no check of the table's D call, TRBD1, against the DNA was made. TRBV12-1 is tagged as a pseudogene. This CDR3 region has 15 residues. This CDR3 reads CASSFGGQHNSPLHF. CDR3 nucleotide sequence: TGTGCCAGCAGCTTTGGGGGACAGCATAATTCACCCCTCCACTTT.

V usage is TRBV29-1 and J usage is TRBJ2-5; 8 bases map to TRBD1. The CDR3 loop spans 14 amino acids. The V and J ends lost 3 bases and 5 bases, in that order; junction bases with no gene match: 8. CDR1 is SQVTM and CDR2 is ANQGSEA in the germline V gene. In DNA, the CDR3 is TGCAGCGTTGATGGGCAGGGGGCCCGGGAGACCCAGTACTTC. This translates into CSVDGQGARETQYF.

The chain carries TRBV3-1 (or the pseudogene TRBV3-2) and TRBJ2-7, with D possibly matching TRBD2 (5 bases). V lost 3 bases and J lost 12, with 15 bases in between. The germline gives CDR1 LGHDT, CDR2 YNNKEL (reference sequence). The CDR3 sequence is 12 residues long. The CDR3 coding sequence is TGTGCCAGCAGCCAGAGGGCCCCAGCGGTGTACTTC. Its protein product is CASSQRAPAVYF.

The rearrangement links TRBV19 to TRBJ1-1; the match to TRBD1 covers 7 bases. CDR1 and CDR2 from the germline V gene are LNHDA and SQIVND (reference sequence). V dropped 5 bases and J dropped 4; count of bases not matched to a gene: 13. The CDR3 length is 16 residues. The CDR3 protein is CASSLTGKAGGTEAFF. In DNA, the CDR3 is TGTGCCAGTAGTTTGACAGGGAAGGCGGGAGGCACTGAAGCTTTCTTT.

The CDR3 nucleotides read TGTGCCAGCAGTTTACTGCCCGGGACTAGCGGGGTGAGGGGCACCGGGGAGCTGTTTTTT. Translating gives CASSLLPGTSGVRGTGELFF. This chain links TRBV27 with TRBJ2-2; 13 positions agree with TRBD2. V dropped 2 bases and J dropped 4; count of bases not matched to a gene: 13. CDR1 MNHEY and CDR2 SMNVEV come from the germline V gene (reference sequence). The CDR3 consists of 20 residues.

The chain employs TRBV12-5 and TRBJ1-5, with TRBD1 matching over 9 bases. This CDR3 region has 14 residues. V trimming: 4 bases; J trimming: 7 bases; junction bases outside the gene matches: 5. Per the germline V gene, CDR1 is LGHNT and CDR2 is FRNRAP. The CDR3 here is CASGSGQGGQPQHF. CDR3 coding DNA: TGTGCTAGTGGTTCGGGACAGGGCGGCCAGCCCCAGCATTTT.

The CDR3 spells CASSQEGTATNEKLFF. CDR3 bases: TGCGCCAGCAGCCAAGAAGGTACAGCAACTAATGAAAAACTGTTTTTT. The chain has TRBV4-3 and TRBJ1-4; D uncertain. The V and J ends lost 0 bases and 0 bases respectively, with 8 bases between them. The CDR3 sequence is 16 residues long. The germline V gene has CDR1 LGHNA and CDR2 YSLEER.

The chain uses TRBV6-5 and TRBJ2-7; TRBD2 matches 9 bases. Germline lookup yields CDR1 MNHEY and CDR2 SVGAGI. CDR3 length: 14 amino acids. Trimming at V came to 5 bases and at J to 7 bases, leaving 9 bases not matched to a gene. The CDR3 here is CASSTAGGPGEQYF. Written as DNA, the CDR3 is TGTGCCAGCAGTACGGCGGGAGGGCCGGGAGAGCAGTACTTC.

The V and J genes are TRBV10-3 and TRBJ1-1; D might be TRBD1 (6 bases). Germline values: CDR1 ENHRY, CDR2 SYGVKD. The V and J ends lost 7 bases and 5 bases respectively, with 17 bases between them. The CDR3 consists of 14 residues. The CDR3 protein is CAITSQGGGTEAFF. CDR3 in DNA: TGTGCCATCACGTCTCAAGGGGGTGGGACTGAAGCTTTCTTT.

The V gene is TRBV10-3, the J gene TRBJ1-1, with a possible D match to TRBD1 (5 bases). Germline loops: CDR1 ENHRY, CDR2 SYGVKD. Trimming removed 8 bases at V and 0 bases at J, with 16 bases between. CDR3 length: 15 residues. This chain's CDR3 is CAIGRAEGMNTEAFF. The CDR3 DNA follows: TGTGCCATCGGAAGAGCGGAGGGGATGAACACTGAAGCTTTCTTT.

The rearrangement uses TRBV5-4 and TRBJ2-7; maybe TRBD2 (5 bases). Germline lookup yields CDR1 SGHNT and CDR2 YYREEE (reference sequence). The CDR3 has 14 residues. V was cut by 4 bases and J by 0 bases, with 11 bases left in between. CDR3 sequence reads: CASSISALSYEQYF. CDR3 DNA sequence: TGTGCCAGCAGCATTAGCGCCCTCTCCTACGAGCAGTACTTC.

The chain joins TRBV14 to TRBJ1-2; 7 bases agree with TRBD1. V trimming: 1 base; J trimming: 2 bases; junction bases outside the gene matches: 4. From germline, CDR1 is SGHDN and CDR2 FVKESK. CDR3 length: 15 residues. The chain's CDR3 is CASSQGGQSNYGYTF. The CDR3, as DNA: TGTGCCAGCAGCCAAGGGGGACAGTCCAACTATGGCTACACCTTC.

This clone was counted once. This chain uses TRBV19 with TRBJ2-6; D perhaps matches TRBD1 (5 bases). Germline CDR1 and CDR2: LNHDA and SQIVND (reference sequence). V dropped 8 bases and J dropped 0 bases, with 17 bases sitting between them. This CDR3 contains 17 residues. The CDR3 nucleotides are TGTGCCAGTTCGAAGGCGGCAGGGTACTCTGGGGCCAACGTCCTGACTTTC. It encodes CASSKAAGYSGANVLTF.

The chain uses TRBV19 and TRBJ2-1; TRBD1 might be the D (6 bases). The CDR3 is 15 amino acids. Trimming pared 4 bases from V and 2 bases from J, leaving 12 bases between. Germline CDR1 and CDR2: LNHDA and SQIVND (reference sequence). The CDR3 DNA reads TGTGCCAGTAGTAGGGGACAACCCGCCTACAATGAGCAGTTCTTC. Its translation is CASSRGQPAYNEQFF.

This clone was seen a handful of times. Here the CDR3 DNA reads TGTGCCACCAGTGAAACAAGGACAGGTTTCACCGGGGAGCTGTTTTTT. It specifies CATSETRTGFTGELFF. The J gene is TRBJ2-2, the V gene TRBV24-1; TRBD1 matches 7 bases. The CDR3 is 16 residues long. The V gene end was trimmed by 4 bases and the J gene end by 4 bases; junction bases not matched to a gene: 8. Per the germline V gene, CDR1 is KGHDR and CDR2 is SFDVKD.

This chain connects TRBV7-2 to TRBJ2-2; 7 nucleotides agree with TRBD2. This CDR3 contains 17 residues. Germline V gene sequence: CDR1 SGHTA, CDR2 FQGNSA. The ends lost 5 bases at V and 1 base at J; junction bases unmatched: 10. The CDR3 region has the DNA TGTGCCAGCAGCGCCTCCCCTGGCGGGGGGAACACCGGGGAGCTGTTTTTT. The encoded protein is CASSASPGGGNTGELFF.

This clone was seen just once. The CDR3 DNA sequence: TGTGCCAGCAGCGTTGCAGGGGGTAACACCGGGGAGCTGTTTTTT. Translating it yields CASSVAGGNTGELFF. This chain uses TRBV9 with TRBJ2-2, with 7 nucleotides matching TRBD1. Germline V gene lookup returns CDR1 SGDLS and CDR2 YYNGEE. CDR3 length: 15 amino acids. Trimming took 2 bases from V and 2 from J; bases not matched to a gene: 3. Full variable domain (rest looked up from reference TRBV9 and TRBJ2-2): DSGVTQTPKHLITATGQRVTLRCSPRSGDLSVYWYQQSLDQGLQFLIQYYNGEERAKGNILERFSAQQFPDLHSELNLSSLELGDSALYFCASSVAGGNTGELFFGEGSRLTVL.

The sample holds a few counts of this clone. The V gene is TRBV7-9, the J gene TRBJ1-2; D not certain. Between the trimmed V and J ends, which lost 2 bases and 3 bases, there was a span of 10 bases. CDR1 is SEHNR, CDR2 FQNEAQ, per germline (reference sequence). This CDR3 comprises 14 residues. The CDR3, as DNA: TGTGCCAGCAGCTTAAAGGAGGGTTACTATGGCTACACCTTC. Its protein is CASSLKEGYYGYTF.

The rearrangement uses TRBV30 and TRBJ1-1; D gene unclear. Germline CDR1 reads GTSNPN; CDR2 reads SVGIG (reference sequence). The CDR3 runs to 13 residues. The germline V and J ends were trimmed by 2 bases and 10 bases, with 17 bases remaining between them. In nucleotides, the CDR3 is TGTGCCTGGAGTCGGAGGGCACGTGGAGCAGCTTTCTTT. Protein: CAWSRRARGAAFF.

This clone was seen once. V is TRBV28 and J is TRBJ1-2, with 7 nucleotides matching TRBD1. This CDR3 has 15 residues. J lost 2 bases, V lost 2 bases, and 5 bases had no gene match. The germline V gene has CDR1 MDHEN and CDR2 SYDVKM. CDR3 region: CASSLGDSRNYGYTF. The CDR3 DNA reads TGTGCCAGCAGTTTAGGGGACAGCCGCAACTATGGCTACACCTTC.

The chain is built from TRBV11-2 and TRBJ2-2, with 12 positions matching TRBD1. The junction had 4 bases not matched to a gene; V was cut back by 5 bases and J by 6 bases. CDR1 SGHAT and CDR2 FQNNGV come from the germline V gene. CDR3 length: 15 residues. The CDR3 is CASSAGTGGPGELFF. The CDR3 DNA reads TGTGCCAGCAGCGCCGGGACAGGGGGCCCCGGGGAGCTGTTTTTT. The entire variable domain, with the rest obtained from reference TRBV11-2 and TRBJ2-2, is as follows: EAGVAQSPRYKIIEKRQSVAFWCNPISGHATLYWYQQILGQGPKLLIQFQNNGVVDDSQLPKDRFSAERLKGVDSTLKIQPAKLEDSAVYLCASSAGTGGPGELFFGEGSRLTVL.

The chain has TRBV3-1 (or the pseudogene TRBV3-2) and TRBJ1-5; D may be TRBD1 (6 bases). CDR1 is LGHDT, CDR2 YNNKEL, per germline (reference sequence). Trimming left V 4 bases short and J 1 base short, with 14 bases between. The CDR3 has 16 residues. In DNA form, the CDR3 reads TGTGCCAGCAGCCCACAGGGCCTAGGGAGCAATCAGCCCCAGCATTTT. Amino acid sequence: CASSPQGLGSNQPQHF.

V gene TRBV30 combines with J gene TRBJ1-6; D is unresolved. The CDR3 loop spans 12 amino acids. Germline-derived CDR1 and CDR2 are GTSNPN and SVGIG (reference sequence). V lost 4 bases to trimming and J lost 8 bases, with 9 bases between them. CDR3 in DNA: TGTGCCTGGACCCCGGGAGATTCACCCCTCCACTTT. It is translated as CAWTPGDSPLHF. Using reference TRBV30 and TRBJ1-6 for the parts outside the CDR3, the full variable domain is SQTIHQWPATLVQPVGSPLSLECTVEGTSNPNLYWYRQAAGRGLQLLFYSVGIGQISSEVPQNLSASRPQDRQFILSSKKLLLSDSGFYLCAWTPGDSPLHFGNGTRLTVT.

CDR3 nucleotide sequence: TGTGCCTGGAGTGGATCCGGGTTCATAGCTTTCTTT. Translation gives CAWSGSGFIAFF. V is TRBV30 and J is TRBJ1-1; D is uncertain. The V and J ends lost 1 base and 10 bases respectively, with 13 bases between them. Germline V lookup: CDR1 GTSNPN, CDR2 SVGIG (reference sequence). The CDR3 consists of 12 residues.

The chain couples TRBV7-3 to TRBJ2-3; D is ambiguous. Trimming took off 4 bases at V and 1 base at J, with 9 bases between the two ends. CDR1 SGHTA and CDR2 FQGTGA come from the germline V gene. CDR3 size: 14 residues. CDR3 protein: CASSSKPGTDTQYF. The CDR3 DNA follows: TGTGCCAGCAGCTCCAAGCCTGGCACAGATACGCAGTATTTT.

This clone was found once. The CDR3 region is CASIGTGFRTEAFF. DNA for the CDR3: TGTGCCAGTATAGGGACAGGGTTCAGGACTGAAGCTTTCTTT. The V gene is TRBV19, the J gene TRBJ1-1; 9 nucleotides align to TRBD1. V dropped 7 bases and J dropped 5; count of bases not matched to a gene: 8. Germline V gene sequence: CDR1 LNHDA, CDR2 SQIVND (reference sequence). This CDR3 spans 14 amino acids.

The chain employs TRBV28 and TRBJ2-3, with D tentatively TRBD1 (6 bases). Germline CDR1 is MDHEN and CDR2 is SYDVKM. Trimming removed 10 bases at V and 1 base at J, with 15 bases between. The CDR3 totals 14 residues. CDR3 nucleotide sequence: TGTGCCACCTGGTGGGGGCCAGGCACAGATACGCAGTATTTT. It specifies CATWWGPGTDTQYF.

The CDR3 nucleotides are TGTGCCAGCAGCTTGGTACAGGAGGATACGCAGTATTTT. It is translated as CASSLVQEDTQYF. This rearrangement joins TRBV11-2 to TRBJ2-3; tentative D call: TRBD1 (5 bases). Germline V gene data show CDR1 as SGHAT and CDR2 as FQNNGV. Trimming shortened V by 3 bases and J by 6 bases, and 10 bases separated the two germline ends. This CDR3 has 13 residues.

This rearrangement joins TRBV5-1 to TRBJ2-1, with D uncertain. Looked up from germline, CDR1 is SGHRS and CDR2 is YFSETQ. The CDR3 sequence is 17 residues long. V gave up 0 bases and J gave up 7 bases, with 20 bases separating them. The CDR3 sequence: CASSLDDDIFKDNEQFF. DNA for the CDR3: TGCGCCAGCAGCTTGGATGACGACATCTTCAAGGATAATGAGCAGTTCTTC.